Below are 31 T cell receptor beta chains sequenced from a single sample in a study of technical replicates of blood from several donors. The protocol was immunoSEQ multiplex PCR, while the TCRdb copy is restricted to in-frame clones and leaves out a portion. This table has about 15,000 clones, more than 75% appearing once. The sample was PBMCs. The receptors stem from a human donor in good health.

This chain uses TRBV30 with TRBJ1-4, with TRBD1 identical over 10 bases. Unmatched junction bases numbered 9, after V lost 1 base and J lost 7 bases. Germline V gene sequence: CDR1 GTSNPN, CDR2 SVGIG (reference sequence). CDR3 size: 16 residues. CDR3 sequence: CAWSAGLTGGIEKLFF. The CDR3 region has the DNA TGTGCCTGGAGTGCAGGACTGACAGGGGGCATTGAAAAACTGTTTTTT. Variable domain in full (rest from reference TRBV30 and TRBJ1-4): SQTIHQWPATLVQPVGSPLSLECTVEGTSNPNLYWYRQAAGRGLQLLFYSVGIGQISSEVPQNLSASRPQDRQFILSSKKLLLSDSGFYLCAWSAGLTGGIEKLFFGSGTQLSVL.

This clone turned up a few times. The rearrangement links TRBV7-3 to TRBJ1-1; no reliable D call. CDR1 is SGHTA, CDR2 FQGTGA, per germline. CDR3 length equals 14 residues. V lost 2 bases to trimming and J lost 4 bases, with 11 bases between them. CDR3 region: CASSLSGTGTEAFF. The CDR3, as DNA: TGTGCCAGCAGCTTATCTGGTACTGGCACTGAAGCTTTCTTT.

The chain links TRBV7-6 to TRBJ2-7; D not resolved. Trimming shortened V by 5 bases and J by 6 bases, and 20 bases separated the two germline ends. Germline V gives CDR1 SGHVS, CDR2 FNYEAQ. The CDR3 sequence is 15 residues long. This CDR3 is CASSPGLTALGEQYF. The CDR3 nucleotides read TGTGCCAGCAGCCCTGGGCTAACGGCCCTCGGCGAGCAGTACTTC.

There are a few counts of this clone. The rearrangement uses TRBV6-1 and TRBJ2-2; TRBD2 agrees at 10 bases. V was pared by 2 bases and J by 3 bases, with 0 bases of the junction left unmatched. CDR1 is MNHNS and CDR2 is SASEGT in the germline V gene. The CDR3 is made up of 15 amino acids. This CDR3 is CASSELAGDTGELFF. CDR3 DNA: TGTGCCAGCAGTGAACTAGCGGGAGACACCGGGGAGCTGTTTTTT.

This rearrangement joins TRBV19 to TRBJ2-1; TRBD2 matches at 10 bases. The CDR3 covers 17 residues. Germline loops: CDR1 LNHDA, CDR2 SQIVND (reference sequence). Losses at the gene ends were 1 base for V and 4 bases for J; bases not matched to a gene: 7. The DNA of the CDR3 is TGTGCCAGTAGTATAGGGGTAGCGGGAGGTGATTACAATGAGCAGTTCTTC. It yields the protein CASSIGVAGGDYNEQFF.

V gene TRBV4-1 combines with J gene TRBJ2-1; 11 positions agree with TRBD2. Trimming took 5 bases from V and 7 from J; bases not matched to a gene: 10. Germline V gene data show CDR1 as MGHRA and CDR2 as YSYEKL. The CDR3 is made up of 16 amino acids. CDR3 sequence: CASSTQLAGEGNEQFF. The DNA of the CDR3 is TGCGCCAGCAGCACGCAACTAGCGGGAGAGGGTAATGAGCAGTTCTTC.

The chain links TRBV30 to TRBJ2-5; 11 nucleotides align to TRBD1. V shed 5 bases and J 4 bases; nucleotides not matched to a gene: 9. The CDR3 consists of 15 residues. Per germline, CDR1 GTSNPN and CDR2 SVGIG (reference sequence). The CDR3 DNA reads TGTGCCTGGGCCCCCCCGGGACAGGGGGGAGAGACCCAGTACTTC. Translated, it gives CAWAPPGQGGETQYF.

The J gene is TRBJ2-3, the V gene TRBV5-8, with 7 bases fitting TRBD2. The CDR3 covers 16 residues. The junction had 9 bases not matched to a gene; V was cut back by 0 bases and J by 5 bases. Per germline, CDR1 SGHTS and CDR2 YDEGEE. CDR3 bases: TGTGCCAGCAGCTTGGGAGACGGGACTACTCTAGATACGCAGTATTTT. This gives the protein CASSLGDGTTLDTQYF.

This clone was recorded once. The chain couples TRBV2 to TRBJ1-2, with 9 bases that match TRBD1. The CDR3 length is 14 residues. V was pared by 6 bases and J by 7 bases, with 9 bases of the junction left unmatched. The germline V gene encodes CDR1 SNHLY and CDR2 FYNNEI. The CDR3, as DNA: TGTGCCAGCAGCTCCGGGACAGGGTCGGGTGGCTACACCTTC. Its protein product is CASSSGTGSGGYTF.

The chain combines TRBV6-1 with TRBJ2-5; D unclear. The CDR3 loop spans 15 amino acids. Per germline, CDR1 MNHNS and CDR2 SASEGT. V lost 6 bases and J 1 base, leaving 15 bases between the germline ends. The CDR3 DNA reads TGTGCCAGCAGCCGAAGCCCTCCCCCCCAAGAGACCCAGTACTTC. Translation: CASSRSPPPQETQYF.

The chain couples TRBV4-1 to TRBJ2-1; tentative D call: TRBD2 (6 bases). Germline V gives CDR1 MGHRA, CDR2 YSYEKL. The CDR3 sequence is 16 residues long. Trimming pared 0 bases from V and 2 bases from J, leaving 11 bases between. The CDR3 bases are TGCGCCAGCAGCCAAGACGGGAGAGTAGCCTACAATGAGCAGTTCTTC. Translation: CASSQDGRVAYNEQFF.

The gene calls are TRBV4-1 and TRBJ2-7, with D tentatively TRBD2 (6 bases). Germline V lookup: CDR1 MGHRA, CDR2 YSYEKL. Trimming cost V 0 bases and J 3 bases, with 12 bases left between them. The CDR3 extends over 15 amino acids. The CDR3 sequence: CASSQEPSANYEQYF. Written as DNA, the CDR3 is TGCGCCAGCAGCCAAGAGCCTAGCGCGAACTACGAGCAGTACTTC.

The chain uses TRBV6-1 and TRBJ1-4, with TRBD1 matching 11 bases. Germline loops: CDR1 MNHNS, CDR2 SASEGT. The CDR3 totals 15 residues. The trim removed 4 bases at V and 8 bases at J, leaving 6 bases unmatched. CDR3 in DNA: TGTGCCAGCAGTGGGGACAGGGGGAATGAGGAAAAACTGTTTTTT. It encodes CASSGDRGNEEKLFF.

The chain combines TRBV4-2 with TRBJ2-6; 7 positions match TRBD1. The V gene end was trimmed by 2 bases and the J gene end by 0 bases; junction bases not matched to a gene: 10. CDR3 length: 19 residues. The germline gives CDR1 LGHNA, CDR2 YNFKEQ. CDR3 bases: TGTGCCAGCAGCCAACCGACCACAGGGGTCCTCTCTGGGGCCAACGTCCTGACTTTC. This codes for CASSQPTTGVLSGANVLTF.

CDR3 bases: TGTGCCAGCAGCTTATTTAGGCAGGGGGCGGCTGAAGCTTTCTTT. Its translation: CASSLFRQGAAEAFF. This rearrangement joins TRBV11-2 to TRBJ1-1; 8 bases are a match to TRBD1. This CDR3 spans 15 amino acids. The trim removed 2 bases at V and 6 bases at J, leaving 8 bases unmatched. Looked up from germline, CDR1 is SGHAT and CDR2 is FQNNGV.

The chain has TRBV9 and TRBJ2-7; TRBD2 aligns across 11 bases. The CDR3 is made up of 18 amino acids. After removal of 0 bases from V and 3 bases from J, the junction contained 11 bases not matched to a gene. CDR1 is SGDLS, CDR2 YYNGEE, per germline. CDR3 protein: CASSVGVMGLAVNYEQYF. CDR3 in DNA: TGTGCCAGCAGCGTAGGAGTGATGGGACTAGCGGTAAACTACGAGCAGTACTTC.

This rearrangement joins TRBV10-2 to TRBJ1-2, with D possibly being TRBD1 (5 bases). The V end lost 0 bases, the J end lost 7 bases, and 12 bases lay between the germline ends. In germline, CDR1 is WSHSY, CDR2 SAAADI. The CDR3 is 14 residues long. This CDR3 is CASSESGARRGYTF. As DNA, the CDR3 is TGCGCCAGCAGTGAGTCTGGGGCTAGACGTGGCTACACCTTC.

V gene TRBV11-2 combines with J gene TRBJ2-1, with TRBD2 identical over 11 bases. The V and J ends lost 3 bases and 2 bases, in that order; junction bases with no gene match: 0. Germline CDR1 reads SGHAT; CDR2 reads FQNNGV. CDR3 length equals 15 residues. This CDR3 is CASSLTSGTYNEQFF. CDR3 DNA sequence: TGTGCCAGCAGCTTGACTAGCGGGACCTACAATGAGCAGTTCTTC.

This chain connects TRBV9 to TRBJ1-5, with a tentative D call TRBD1 (6 bases). Between the trimmed V and J ends, which lost 4 bases and 6 bases, there was a span of 14 bases. The CDR3 is 14 amino acids. The germline V gene encodes CDR1 SGDLS and CDR2 YYNGEE. The CDR3 DNA reads TGTGCCAGCAGCCCCGAGGGGGGGGCTCAGCCCCAGCATTTT. This sequence encodes CASSPEGGAQPQHF.

Remarks on this clone: The junction does not match germline at one end; this may be a read error. The chain combines TRBV2 with TRBJ2-1; 7 bases line up with TRBD2. Germline values: CDR1 SNHLY, CDR2 FYNNEI. The CDR3 length is 15 residues. CDR3: CASSKAGLSYNEQFF. In nucleotides, the CDR3 is TGTGCCAGCAGTAAAGCGGGACTCTCCTACAATGAGCAGTTCTTC. Full variable domain (remainder filled in from reference TRBV2 and TRBJ2-1): EPEVTQTPSHQVTQMGQEVILRCVPISNHLYFYWYRQILGQKVEFLVSFYNNEISEKSEIFDDQFSVERPDGSNFTLKIRSTKLEDSAMYFCASSKAGLSYNEQFFGPGTRLTVL.

V is TRBV19 and J is TRBJ1-1, with D perhaps matching TRBD1 (6 bases). V gave up 3 bases and J gave up 6 bases, with 11 bases separating them. The CDR3 is made up of 13 amino acids. CDR1 LNHDA and CDR2 SQIVND come from the germline V gene (reference sequence). Written as DNA, the CDR3 is TGTGCCAGTAGTATTCGGGACATCCCTGAAGCTTTCTTT. Its translation: CASSIRDIPEAFF.

This clone was seen a single time. The rearrangement links TRBV11-3 to TRBJ2-5, with D possibly matching TRBD1 (6 bases). Per the germline V gene, CDR1 is SGHNT and CDR2 is YENEEA. V was clipped by 1 base and J by 5 bases, with 14 bases between them. The CDR3 runs 15 residues. In nucleotides, the CDR3 is TGTGCCAGCAGCTTAGGGGTAGGGGGAGATGAGACCCAGTACTTC. This codes for CASSLGVGGDETQYF.

This sequence joins TRBV7-2 and TRBJ2-7; 8 nucleotides agree with TRBD2. The CDR3 loop spans 14 amino acids. J was trimmed by 7 bases and V by 5 bases; bases with no gene match: 10. CDR1 and CDR2 from the germline V gene are SGHTA and FQGNSA. As DNA, the CDR3 is TGTGCCAGCAGCCCCAGCGGGGGCCCGGCGGAGCAGTACTTC. Its translation: CASSPSGGPAEQYF.

The V call is TRBV7-2, the J call TRBJ2-3; 14 nucleotides line up with TRBD2. Germline trimming cut 5 bases from V and 4 bases from J; bases unmatched to any gene: 5. CDR3 length: 16 amino acids. CDR1 and CDR2 from the germline V gene are SGHTA and FQGNSA. CDR3 sequence: CASSRGLAGGSDTQYF. The CDR3 DNA follows: TGTGCCAGCAGCCGAGGACTAGCGGGAGGTTCAGATACGCAGTATTTT. The full variable domain, completed using reference TRBV7-2 and TRBJ2-3, is GAGVSQSPSNKVTEKGKDVELRCDPISGHTALYWYRQSLGQGLEFLIYFQGNSAPDKSGLPSDRFSAERTGGSVSTLTIQRTQQEDSAVYLCASSRGLAGGSDTQYFGPGTRLTVL.

This clone showed up just a few times. The rearrangement uses TRBV7-9 and TRBJ1-1; unclear D gene. CDR1 and CDR2 from the germline V gene are SEHNR and FQNEAQ (reference sequence). CDR3 length: 15 amino acids. Between the trimmed V and J ends, which lost 5 bases and 0 bases, there was a span of 13 bases. The DNA for the CDR3 is TGTGCCAGCAGCCCGACGACTCAGTTGAACACTGAAGCTTTCTTT. Amino acids: CASSPTTQLNTEAFF.

The chain uses TRBV7-7 and TRBJ2-5; D is undetermined. Germline values: CDR1 SSHAT, CDR2 FNYEAQ (reference sequence). The CDR3 spans 14 residues. The V gene lost 1 base and the J gene lost 2 bases, with 8 bases spanning the gap. The CDR3 reads CASSLGPTQETQYF. The CDR3 region has the DNA TGTGCCAGCAGCTTAGGGCCCACGCAAGAGACCCAGTACTTC.

This rearrangement joins TRBV29-1 to TRBJ1-4, with 7 bases matching TRBD1. The CDR3 has 11 amino acids. J lost 7 bases, V lost 8 bases, and 4 bases had no gene match. Looked up from germline, CDR1 is SQVTM and CDR2 is ANQGSEA. CDR3 loop: CSTYRGEKLFF. CDR3 bases: TGCAGCACATACAGGGGTGAAAAACTGTTTTTT.

The V and J genes are TRBV14 and TRBJ2-3, with 8 bases identical to TRBD2. The junction had 3 bases not matched to a gene; V was cut back by 4 bases and J by 9 bases. Germline V gives CDR1 SGHDN, CDR2 FVKESK. The CDR3 is 12 amino acids. In DNA, the CDR3 is TGTGCCAGCAGCCTGGGACTAGGCACGCAGTATTTT. Its translation is CASSLGLGTQYF.

The rearrangement joins TRBV28 to TRBJ1-5, with 7 positions matching TRBD1. The CDR3 totals 14 residues. Per the germline V gene, CDR1 is MDHEN and CDR2 is SYDVKM. The ends lost 3 bases at V and 3 bases at J; junction bases unmatched: 2. This CDR3 reads CASSLGQFNQPQHF. For the CDR3, the DNA is TGTGCCAGCAGTTTGGGACAGTTCAATCAGCCCCAGCATTTT.

J is TRBJ2-3 and V is TRBV6-5, with 8 bases lining up with TRBD1. Germline loops: CDR1 MNHEY, CDR2 SVGAGI. This CDR3 comprises 15 residues. The trim removed 5 bases at V and 1 base at J, leaving 5 bases unmatched. The CDR3 DNA reads TGTGCCAGCAGTAATCAGGGGGCCGGCACAGATACGCAGTATTTT. Amino acid sequence: CASSNQGAGTDTQYF.

This sequence joins TRBV29-1 and TRBJ1-1; D unresolved. V was clipped by 7 bases and J by 0 bases, with 12 bases between them. The length of the CDR3 is 13 residues. Germline V CDR1 and CDR2: SQVTM, ANQGSEA. Here the CDR3 DNA reads TGCAGCGCATCGACAAACATGAACACTGAAGCTTTCTTT. It yields the protein CSASTNMNTEAFF.